This T cell receptor (beta chain) was sequenced in a study of blood T cell repertoires in COVID-19. The germline V gene encodes CDR1 MNHEY and CDR2 SMNVEV (reference sequence). The CDR3 is made up of 16 amino acids. The ends were cut back, 0 bases at V and 0 bases at J, with 9 bases in the middle. In the source study's methods: Scientists estimated how many nucleated cells there were by amplifying reference gene primers. TCRdb's table, derived via immunoSEQ multiplex PCR, lists solely in-frame clones and lacks some. The DNA was the basis for D and trimming; V, J and clone size are from that table. Of 200,000 to 300,000 clones in the sample, roughly nine tenths were seen once.

This chain joins TRBV27 and TRBJ1-5, with a tentative D call TRBD1 (5 bases). This TCR was sampled from a man aged 55 to 70 who had recovered from COVID-19. The source material was peripheral blood. In DNA, the CDR3 is TGTGCCAGCAGTTTATCGTCAGGGTATAGCAATCAGCCCCAGCATTTT. Amino acid sequence: CASSLSSGYSNQPQHF.